This T cell receptor (beta chain) was documented in a study of cytomegalovirus exposure and HLA in healthy donors. Findings and limits, study-wide: The authors listed 150 to 200 TCR beta chains as cytomegalovirus-associated. The study carried out a later analysis of TCR beta sequences. It associated approximately 17,000 of them with specific HLA alleles at a false discovery rate of 0.05.

60 Vbeta and 13 Jbeta primers were used in PCR. Measured with immunoSEQ multiplex PCR; TCRdb has only the in-frame clones, and not every one. The data hold more than 100,000 clones, with more than 60% observed a single time. The germline V and J ends were trimmed by 1 base and 6 bases, with 9 bases remaining between them. The CDR3 is 14 amino acids. Germline V gene lookup returns CDR1 MGHDK and CDR2 SYGVNS. With regard to this clone: The antigen is undetermined.

The sequenced sample was PBMCs. The genes are TRBV25-1 and TRBJ1-4; weak D call: TRBD1 (5 bases). The clonotype comes from a woman younger than 30 in good health and CMV-seronegative. Here the CDR3 reads CASSESGADEKLFF. DNA of the CDR3: TGTGCCAGCAGTGAATCTGGGGCGGATGAAAAACTGTTTTTT. Based on the CDR3 plus reference TRBV25-1 and TRBJ1-4, the full variable domain is EADIYQTPRYLVIGTGKKITLECSQTMGHDKMYWYQQDPGMELHLIHYSYGVNSTEKGDLSSESTVSRIRTEHFPLTLESARPSHTSQYLCASSESGADEKLFFGSGTQLSVL.